This T cell receptor beta chain comes out of a study of cytomegalovirus exposure and HLA in healthy donors. Study-wide findings and caveats: In all likelihood, a cluster of highly shared sequence variants was a sequencing artifact.

PCR primers comprised 60 Vbeta and 13 Jbeta primers. Generated by immunoSEQ multiplex PCR, the TCRdb table keeps only in-frame clones and is missing some. The top ten clones hold 1.5% to 2% of a sample with 150,000 to 200,000 clones, around three quarters of them seen once. The CDR3 loop spans 14 amino acids. CDR1 is SGHRS, CDR2 YFSETQ, per germline. Trimming removed 3 bases at V and 6 bases at J, with 14 bases between. This clone was recorded a few times. As yet, its antigen is unknown. What was sequenced was PBMCs. The V gene is TRBV5-1, the J gene TRBJ2-3; tentatively, D is TRBD2 (6 bases). The clonotype was recovered from a woman aged 25 to 39 in good health and CMV-seronegative. The CDR3 coding sequence is TGCGCCAGCAGCTCCGGGACTCCCGGGGATACGCAGTATTTT. Protein: CASSSGTPGDTQYF.